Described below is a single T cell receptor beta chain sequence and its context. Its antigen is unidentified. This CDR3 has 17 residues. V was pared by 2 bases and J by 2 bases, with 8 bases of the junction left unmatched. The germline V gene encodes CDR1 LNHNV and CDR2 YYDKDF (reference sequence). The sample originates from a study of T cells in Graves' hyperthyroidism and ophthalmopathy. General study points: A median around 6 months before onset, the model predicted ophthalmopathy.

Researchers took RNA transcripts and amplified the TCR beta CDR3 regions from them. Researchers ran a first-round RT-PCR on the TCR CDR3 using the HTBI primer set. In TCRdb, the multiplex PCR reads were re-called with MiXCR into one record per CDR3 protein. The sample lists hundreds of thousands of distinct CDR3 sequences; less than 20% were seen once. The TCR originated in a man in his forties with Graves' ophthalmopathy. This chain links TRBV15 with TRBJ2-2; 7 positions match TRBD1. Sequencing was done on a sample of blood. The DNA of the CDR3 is TGTGCCACCAGCAGAACGGACAGGAGACCAAACACCGGGGAGCTGTTTTTT. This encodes CATSRTDRRPNTGELFF.